A selection of T cell receptor beta chains follows, all from one sample in a study of T-cell reconstitution after alpha-beta-depleted transplantation in children. TCRdb fed the PCR reads into MiXCR, producing one record per CDR3 protein. The repertoire holds about 490,000 distinct CDR3 sequences, with roughly a tenth as singletons. This specimen was PBMCs, taken before TCRalphabeta/CD19-depleted stem cell transplant. These receptors were taken from a child aged 2-15 years with inherited bone marrow failure, due to receive a stem cell transplant. Both conserved end residues are part of each CDR3. Fields, in order: J gene, V gene, clone size, D gene, CDR3 DNA, CDR3 protein. The D gene is left open where the match is weak. Size is omitted from some rows. Given values are once, few, many or a class for expanded clones.

J: TRBJ2-3; V: TRBV3-1; size: many; D: NA; DNA: TGTGCCAGCAGCCAAGAAGTCTTAGGCACAGATACGCAGTATTTT; CDR3: CASSQEVLGTDTQYF
J: TRBJ2-1; V: TRBV30; size: NA; D: NA; DNA: TGTGCCTGGAGTGTAGGGTCAGGGCTGGACTCGGAGCAGTTCTTC; CDR3: CAWSVGSGLDSEQFF
J: TRBJ2-7; V: TRBV15; size: many; D: TRBD1; DNA: TGTGCCACCAGCCCGAGCCGGGCAGGGGGCCACGAGCAGTACTTC; CDR3: CATSPSRAGGHEQYF
J: TRBJ2-3; V: TRBV4-3; size: many; D: NA; DNA: TGCGCCAGCAGCCAAGATCTAGTGCGCACAGATACGCAGTATTTT; CDR3: CASSQDLVRTDTQYF
J: TRBJ1-1; V: TRBV9; size: many; D: TRBD1; DNA: TGTGCCAGCAGCGGGCGGGACAGTACTATGAACACTGAAGCTTTCTTT; CDR3: CASSGRDSTMNTEAFF
J: TRBJ2-2; V: TRBV7-9; size: many; D: TRBD1; DNA: TGTGCCAGCAGCACACAGGGGATGGTCACCGGGGAGCTGTTTTTT; CDR3: CASSTQGMVTGELFF
J: TRBJ2-1; V: TRBV10-3; size: many; D: TRBD1; DNA: TGTGCCATCAGTGAGTCGGGGACAGCTTCCTACAATGAGCAGTTCTTC; CDR3: CAISESGTASYNEQFF
J: TRBJ2-1; V: TRBV9; size: many; D: NA; DNA: TGTGCCAGCAGCAGTAGTGTCGCCTACAATGAGCAGTTCTTC; CDR3: CASSSSVAYNEQFF
J: TRBJ2-3; V: TRBV29-1; size: NA; D: TRBD2; DNA: TGCAGCGTTGAGGGCGGGAGGGTCCCCACAGATACGCAGTATTTT; CDR3: CSVEGGRVPTDTQYF
J: TRBJ2-3; V: TRBV18; size: few; D: TRBD1; DNA: TGTGCCAGCTCACCACCCGGGACAGGGCACGCAGATACGCAGTATTTT; CDR3: CASSPPGTGHADTQYF
J: TRBJ2-7; V: TRBV9; size: many; D: NA; DNA: TGTGCCAGCAGCGGGATGGGCGGCTACGAGCAGTACTTC; CDR3: CASSGMGGYEQYF
J: TRBJ1-2; V: TRBV20-1; size: NA; D: NA; DNA: TGCAGTGCTAGTATGGCCATCTCTAACTATGGCTACACCTTC; CDR3: CSASMAISNYGYTF
J: TRBJ1-3; V: TRBV4-2; size: many; D: TRBD1; DNA: TGTGCCAGCAGCCACCCGGGACAGACAGGAAACACCATATATTTT; CDR3: CASSHPGQTGNTIYF
J: TRBJ2-1; V: TRBV30; size: few; D: TRBD2; DNA: TGTGCCTGGAGTGTCGACGAACTAGCGGCACCCAACAATGAGCAGTTCTTC; CDR3: CAWSVDELAAPNNEQFF
J: TRBJ2-1; V: TRBV18; size: few; D: TRBD1; DNA: TGTGCCAGCTCACAAAACTCCGGGACAGGGGGCGGTGAGCAGTTCTTC; CDR3: CASSQNSGTGGGEQFF
J: TRBJ2-1; V: TRBV7-9; size: NA; D: NA; DNA: TGTGCCAGCAGCTCCTCCCTGGGACGGAGCTCCTACAATGAGCAGTTCTTC; CDR3: CASSSSLGRSSYNEQFF
J: TRBJ2-4; V: TRBV28; size: many; D: TRBD2; DNA: TGTGCCAGCAGTATTCCGGGACTAGCGATCGGCAAAAACATTCAGTACTTC; CDR3: CASSIPGLAIGKNIQYF
J: TRBJ2-2; V: TRBV4-2; size: few; D: TRBD2; DNA: TGTGCCAGCAGCCAAACTAGCGGGAGTTCCGGGGAGCTGTTTTTT; CDR3: CASSQTSGSSGELFF
J: TRBJ1-6; V: TRBV7-9; size: many; D: NA; DNA: TGTGCCAGCAGCTCGAGGAATAATTCACCCCTCCACTTT; CDR3: CASSSRNNSPLHF
J: TRBJ1-2; V: TRBV18; size: many; D: TRBD1; DNA: TGTGCCAGCTCACCACTCTTCTTGGACAGGCCCCGCTATGGCTACACCTTC; CDR3: CASSPLFLDRPRYGYTF
J: TRBJ2-7; V: TRBV7-2; size: many; D: TRBD2; DNA: TGTGCCAGCAGCACCCCTCGCAGGACTAGCGGGGCAAGCTCCTACGAGCAGTACTTC; CDR3: CASSTPRRTSGASSYEQYF
J: TRBJ2-7; V: TRBV12-3/TRBV12-4; size: many; D: NA; DNA: TGTGCCAGCAGTTTAGCGGGCAGTCCGGCCTACGAGCAGTACTTC; CDR3: CASSLAGSPAYEQYF
J: TRBJ2-2; V: TRBV9; size: few; D: NA; DNA: TGTGCCAGCAGCCTGGAGGCTTTATCTCCCGGGGAGCTGTTTTTT; CDR3: CASSLEALSPGELFF
J: TRBJ2-7; V: TRBV19; size: NA; D: NA; DNA: TGTGCCAGTAGTATAACGTCCTCGGGGATCGAGCAGTACTTC; CDR3: CASSITSSGIEQYF
J: TRBJ2-7; V: TRBV29-1; size: many; D: NA; DNA: TGCAGCGTTGTTTCGGGGCTCTCCGAGCAGTACTTC; CDR3: CSVVSGLSEQYF
J: TRBJ2-1; V: TRBV12-3/TRBV12-4; size: many; D: TRBD2; DNA: TGTGCCAGCAGTCGACGGGGTAGCGGGAGTGATGAGCAGTTCTTC; CDR3: CASSRRGSGSDEQFF
J: TRBJ1-4; V: TRBV27; size: NA; D: TRBD1; DNA: TGTGCCAGCAGTCCGACGACAGGGGACTCTAATGAAAAACTGTTTTTT; CDR3: CASSPTTGDSNEKLFF
J: TRBJ2-3; V: TRBV29-1; size: many; D: TRBD2; DNA: TGCAGCGCTCGACTAGCGGCAGATACGCAGTATTTT; CDR3: CSARLAADTQYF
J: TRBJ2-3; V: TRBV29-1; size: many; D: NA; DNA: TGCAGCGCCGGGAGACAGGCCTACACAGATACGCAGTATTTT; CDR3: CSAGRQAYTDTQYF
J: TRBJ1-6; V: TRBV28; size: few; D: TRBD1; DNA: TGTGCCAGCAGTTTTGGGGCAGGGGGAAGGCCACCCCTCCACTTT; CDR3: CASSFGAGGRPPLHF
J: TRBJ2-3; V: TRBV4-3; size: many; D: NA; DNA: TGCGCCAGCAGCCAAGATATTGACTATACGCAGTATTTT; CDR3: CASSQDIDYTQYF
J: TRBJ2-2; V: TRBV6-5; size: many; D: NA; DNA: TGTGCCAGCAGTTACTCGTATGTCCCCGGGGAGCTGTTTTTT; CDR3: CASSYSYVPGELFF
J: TRBJ2-5; V: TRBV7-9; size: few; D: TRBD2; DNA: TGTGCCGGCAGCAACGGGCCTCTCGGGGGGCAAGAGACCCAGTACTTC; CDR3: CAGSNGPLGGQETQYF
J: TRBJ1-3; V: TRBV30; size: many; D: NA; DNA: TGTGCCTGGAACTCGGACGTGGGCTCTGGAAACACCATATATTTT; CDR3: CAWNSDVGSGNTIYF
J: TRBJ1-2; V: TRBV20-1; size: many; D: NA; DNA: TGCAGTGCTCTCCAATTCGACAGCGGCTATGGCTACACCTTC; CDR3: CSALQFDSGYGYTF
J: TRBJ2-7; V: TRBV6-5; size: NA; D: NA; DNA: TGTGCCAGCGGTCCACCTCTCGGGGATCAGTACTTC; CDR3: CASGPPLGDQYF
J: TRBJ2-2; V: TRBV7-8; size: few; D: NA; DNA: TGTGCCACTAAGACAGGGAACACCGGGGAGCTGTTTTTT; CDR3: CATKTGNTGELFF
J: TRBJ2-7; V: TRBV29-1; size: many; D: NA; DNA: TGCAGCGTTGAGAGTGACGGCTACGAGCAGTACTTC; CDR3: CSVESDGYEQYF
J: TRBJ1-4; V: TRBV19; size: NA; D: NA; DNA: TGTGCCAGTAGTAGCAGGGCGAGGGATGACAAACTGTTTTTT; CDR3: CASSSRARDDKLFF
J: TRBJ2-5; V: TRBV7-9; size: many; D: TRBD2; DNA: TGTGCCAGCAGCCAGGTCCGGGGAGGGCAAGAGACCCAGTACTTC; CDR3: CASSQVRGGQETQYF
J: TRBJ2-1; V: TRBV28; size: many; D: TRBD2; DNA: TGTGCCAGCAGTAAAACTTTTAGCGGGAGGGCCTACAATGAGCAGTTCTTC; CDR3: CASSKTFSGRAYNEQFF
J: TRBJ1-2; V: TRBV5-4; size: NA; D: NA; DNA: TGTGCCAGCAGCTGGATGACAGGCAACTATGGCTACACCTTC; CDR3: CASSWMTGNYGYTF
J: TRBJ2-2; V: TRBV12-5; size: few; D: NA; DNA: TGTGCTAGTGGTTTGGTAGGTTGGAACGGGGAGCTGTTTTTT; CDR3: CASGLVGWNGELFF
J: TRBJ2-5; V: TRBV7-9; size: many; D: TRBD1; DNA: TGTGCCAGCAGCCCCCGATCAGAGGGGGCGCGAGAGACCCAGTACTTC; CDR3: CASSPRSEGARETQYF
J: TRBJ1-6; V: TRBV4-2; size: NA; D: NA; DNA: TGTGCCAGCAGCCAAGAGGGGTCCGAAGGCAATTCACCCCTCCACTTT; CDR3: CASSQEGSEGNSPLHF
J: TRBJ1-4; V: TRBV20-1; size: NA; D: NA; DNA: TGCAGTGCTAGAGATTTTTGGGGCGGGATTGAAAAACTGTTTTTT; CDR3: CSARDFWGGIEKLFF